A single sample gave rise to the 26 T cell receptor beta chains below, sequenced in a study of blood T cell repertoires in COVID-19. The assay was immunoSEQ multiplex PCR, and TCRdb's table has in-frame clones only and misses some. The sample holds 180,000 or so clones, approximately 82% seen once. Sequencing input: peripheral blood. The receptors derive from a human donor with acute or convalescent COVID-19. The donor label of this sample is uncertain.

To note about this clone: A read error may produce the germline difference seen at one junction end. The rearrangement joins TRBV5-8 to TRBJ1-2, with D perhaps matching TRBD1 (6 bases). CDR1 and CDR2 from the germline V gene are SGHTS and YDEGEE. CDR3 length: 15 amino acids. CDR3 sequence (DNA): TGTGCCAGCACCTTGCGGGGGGCGCCCTCCGATGGCTACACCTTC. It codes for CASTLRGAPSDGYTF.

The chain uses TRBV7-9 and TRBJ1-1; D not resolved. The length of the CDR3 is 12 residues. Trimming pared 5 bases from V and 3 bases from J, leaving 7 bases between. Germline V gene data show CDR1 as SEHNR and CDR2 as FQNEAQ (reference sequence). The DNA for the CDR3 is TGTGCCAGCAGCCCCCTATACACTGAAGCTTTCTTT. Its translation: CASSPLYTEAFF. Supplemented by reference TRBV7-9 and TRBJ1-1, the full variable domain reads DTGVSQNPRHKITKRGQNVTFRCDPISEHNRLYWYRQTLGQGPEFLTYFQNEAQLEKSRLLSDRFSAERPKGSFSTLEIQRTEQGDSAMYLCASSPLYTEAFFGQGTRLTVV.

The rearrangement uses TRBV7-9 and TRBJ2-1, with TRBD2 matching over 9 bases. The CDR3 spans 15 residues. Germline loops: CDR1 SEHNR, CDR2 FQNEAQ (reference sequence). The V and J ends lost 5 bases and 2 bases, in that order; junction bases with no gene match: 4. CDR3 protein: CASSKAGGAYNEQFF. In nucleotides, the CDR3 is TGTGCCAGCAGCAAAGCGGGAGGCGCCTACAATGAGCAGTTCTTC.

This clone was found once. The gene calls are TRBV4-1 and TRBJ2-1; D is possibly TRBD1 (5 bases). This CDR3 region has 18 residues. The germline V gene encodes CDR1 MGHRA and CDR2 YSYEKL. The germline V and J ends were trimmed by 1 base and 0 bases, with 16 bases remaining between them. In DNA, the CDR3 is TGCGCCAGCAGCCAAGCGTACCAGGGCCTAAGCTCCTACAATGAGCAGTTCTTC. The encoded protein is CASSQAYQGLSSYNEQFF.

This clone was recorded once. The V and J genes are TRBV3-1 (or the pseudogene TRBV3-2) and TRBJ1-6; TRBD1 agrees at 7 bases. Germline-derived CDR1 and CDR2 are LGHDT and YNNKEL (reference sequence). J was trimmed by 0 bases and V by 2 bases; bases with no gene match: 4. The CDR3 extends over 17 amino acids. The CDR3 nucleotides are TGTGCCAGCAGCCAACTGACAGGGAGCTCCTATAATTCACCCCTCCACTTT. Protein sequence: CASSQLTGSSYNSPLHF.

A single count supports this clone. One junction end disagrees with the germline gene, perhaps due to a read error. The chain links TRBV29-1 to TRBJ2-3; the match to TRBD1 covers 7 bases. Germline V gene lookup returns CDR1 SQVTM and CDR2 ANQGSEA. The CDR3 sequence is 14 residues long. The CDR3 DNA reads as TGCAGCGTTAAAGAGGGACAGAGGACAGATACGCAGTATTTT. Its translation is CSVKEGQRTDTQYF.

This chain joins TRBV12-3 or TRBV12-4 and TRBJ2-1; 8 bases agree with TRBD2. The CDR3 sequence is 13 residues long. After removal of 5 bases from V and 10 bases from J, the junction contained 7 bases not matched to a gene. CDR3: CASSPGLAQEQFF. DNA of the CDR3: TGTGCCAGCAGTCCAGGACTAGCTCAGGAGCAGTTCTTC.

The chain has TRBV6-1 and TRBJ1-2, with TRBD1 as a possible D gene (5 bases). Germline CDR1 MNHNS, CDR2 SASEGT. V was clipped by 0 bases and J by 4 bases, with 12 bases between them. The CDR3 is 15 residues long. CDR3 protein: CASSEASGGGYGYTF. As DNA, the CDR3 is TGTGCCAGCAGTGAAGCCTCCGGCGGGGGCTATGGCTACACCTTC.

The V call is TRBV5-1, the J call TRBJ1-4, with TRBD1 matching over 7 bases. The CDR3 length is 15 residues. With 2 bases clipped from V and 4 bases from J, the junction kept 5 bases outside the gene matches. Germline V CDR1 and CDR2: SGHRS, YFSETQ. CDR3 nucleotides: TGCGCCAGCAGCTTTGGACAGGCATTTAATGAAAAACTGTTTTTT. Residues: CASSFGQAFNEKLFF.

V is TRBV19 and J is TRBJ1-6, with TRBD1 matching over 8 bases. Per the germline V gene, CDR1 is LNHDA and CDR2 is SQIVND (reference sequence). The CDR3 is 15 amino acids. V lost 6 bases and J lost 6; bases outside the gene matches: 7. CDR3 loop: CASSTQDRVNSPLHF. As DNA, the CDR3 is TGTGCCAGTAGCACCCAGGACAGGGTTAATTCACCCCTCCACTTT.

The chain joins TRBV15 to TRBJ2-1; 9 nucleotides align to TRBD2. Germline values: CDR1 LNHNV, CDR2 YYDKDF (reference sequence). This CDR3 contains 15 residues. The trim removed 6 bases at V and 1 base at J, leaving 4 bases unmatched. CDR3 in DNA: TGTGCCACCAGAGAGAGCGGGAGGTCCTACAATGAGCAGTTCTTC. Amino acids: CATRESGRSYNEQFF.

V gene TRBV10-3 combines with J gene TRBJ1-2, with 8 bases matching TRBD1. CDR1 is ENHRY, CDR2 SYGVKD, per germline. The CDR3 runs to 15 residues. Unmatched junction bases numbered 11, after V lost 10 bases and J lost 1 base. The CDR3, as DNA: TGTGCCAGCCGAAATACAGACAGGGGTAACTATGGCTACACCTTC. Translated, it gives CASRNTDRGNYGYTF.

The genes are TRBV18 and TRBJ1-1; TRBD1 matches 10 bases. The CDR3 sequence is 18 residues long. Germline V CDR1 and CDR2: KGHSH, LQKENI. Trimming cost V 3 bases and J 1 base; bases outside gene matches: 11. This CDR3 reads CASSPLLVRQGANTEAFF. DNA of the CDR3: TGTGCCAGCTCACCCCTATTGGTCCGACAGGGGGCGAACACTGAAGCTTTCTTT.

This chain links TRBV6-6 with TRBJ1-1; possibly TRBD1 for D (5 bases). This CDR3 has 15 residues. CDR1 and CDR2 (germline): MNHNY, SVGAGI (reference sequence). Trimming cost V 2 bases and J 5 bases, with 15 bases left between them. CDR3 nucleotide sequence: TGTGCCAGCAGTTACAATCGGGGCGGGAGAACTGAAGCTTTCTTT. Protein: CASSYNRGGRTEAFF.

As DNA, the CDR3 is TGTGCCAGCAGCTTGGGTAACTCTGGAAACACCATATATTTT. Protein product: CASSLGNSGNTIYF. The V call is TRBV5-6, the J call TRBJ1-3; D gene ambiguous. Deletions cut 0 bases from V and 0 bases from J, with 4 bases between. Germline CDR1 and CDR2: SGHDT and YYEEEE. CDR3 length equals 14 residues.

This CDR3 reads CASSRSGIGLETQYF. CDR3 coding DNA: TGTGCCAGCAGTAGGAGCGGGATTGGACTCGAGACCCAGTACTTC. The chain links TRBV3-1 (or the pseudogene TRBV3-2) to TRBJ2-5; 7 bases align to TRBD2. CDR3 length: 15 residues. CDR1 and CDR2 from the germline V gene are LGHDT and YNNKEL (reference sequence). V shed 6 bases and J 5 bases; nucleotides not matched to a gene: 12.

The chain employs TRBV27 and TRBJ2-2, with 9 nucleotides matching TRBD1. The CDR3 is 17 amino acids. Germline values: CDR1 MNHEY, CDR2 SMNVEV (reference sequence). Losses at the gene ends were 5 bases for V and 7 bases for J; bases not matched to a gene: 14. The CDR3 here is CASSPTFGQGRIGELFF. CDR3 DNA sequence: TGTGCCAGCAGTCCCACCTTCGGACAGGGGAGAATCGGGGAGCTGTTTTTT.

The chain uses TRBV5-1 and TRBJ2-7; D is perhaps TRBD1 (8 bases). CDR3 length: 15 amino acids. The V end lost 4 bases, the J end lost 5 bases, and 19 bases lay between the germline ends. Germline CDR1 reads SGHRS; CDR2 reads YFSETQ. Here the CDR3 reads CASSRGQGGSDEQYF. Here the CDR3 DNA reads TGCGCCAGCAGCCGAGGACAGGGAGGGTCAGACGAGCAGTACTTC.

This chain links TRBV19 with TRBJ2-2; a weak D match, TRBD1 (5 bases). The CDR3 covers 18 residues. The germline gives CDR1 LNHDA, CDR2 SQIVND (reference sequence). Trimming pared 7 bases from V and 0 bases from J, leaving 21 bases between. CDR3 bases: TGTGCCAGTATCCTCGACAGTCGAAGACTCCCGAACACCGGGGAGCTGTTTTTT. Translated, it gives CASILDSRRLPNTGELFF.

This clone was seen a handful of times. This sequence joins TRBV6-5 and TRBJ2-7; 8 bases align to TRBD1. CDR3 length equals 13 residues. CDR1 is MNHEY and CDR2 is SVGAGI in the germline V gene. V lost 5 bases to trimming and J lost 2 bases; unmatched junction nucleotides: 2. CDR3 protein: CASSPTGAYEQYF. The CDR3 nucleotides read TGTGCCAGCAGTCCGACAGGGGCCTACGAGCAGTACTTC.

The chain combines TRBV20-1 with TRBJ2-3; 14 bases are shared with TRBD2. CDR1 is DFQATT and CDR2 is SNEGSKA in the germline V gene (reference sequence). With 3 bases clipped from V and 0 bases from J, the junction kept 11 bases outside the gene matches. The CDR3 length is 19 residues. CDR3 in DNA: TGCAGTGCTAGTCCTGGACTAGCGGGAGGCGCGGGGAGCACAGATACGCAGTATTTT. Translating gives CSASPGLAGGAGSTDTQYF.

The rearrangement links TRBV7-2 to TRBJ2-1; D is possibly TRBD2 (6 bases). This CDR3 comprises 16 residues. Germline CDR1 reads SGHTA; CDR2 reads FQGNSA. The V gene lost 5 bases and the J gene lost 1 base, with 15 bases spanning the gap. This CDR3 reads CASSLSSGLSYNEQFF. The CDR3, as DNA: TGTGCCAGCAGCCTGAGTAGCGGACTTTCCTACAATGAGCAGTTCTTC.

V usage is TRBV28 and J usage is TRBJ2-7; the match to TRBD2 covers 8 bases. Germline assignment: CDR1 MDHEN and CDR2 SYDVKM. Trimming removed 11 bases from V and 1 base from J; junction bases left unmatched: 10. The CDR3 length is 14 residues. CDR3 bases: TGTGCCGTCCTCAGCGGGAGTAAATCCTACGAGCAGTACTTC. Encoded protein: CAVLSGSKSYEQYF.

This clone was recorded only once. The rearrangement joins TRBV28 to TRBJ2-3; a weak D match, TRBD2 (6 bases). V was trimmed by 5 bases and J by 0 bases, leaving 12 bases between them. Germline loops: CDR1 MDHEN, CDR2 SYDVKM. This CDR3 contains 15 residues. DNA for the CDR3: TGTGCCAGCAGTATCAAGCGGGTTAGCACAGATACGCAGTATTTT. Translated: CASSIKRVSTDTQYF. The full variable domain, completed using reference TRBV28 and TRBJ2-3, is DVKVTQSSRYLVKRTGEKVFLECVQDMDHENMFWYRQDPGLGLRLIYFSYDVKMKEKGDIPEGYSVSREKKERFSLILESASTNQTSMYLCASSIKRVSTDTQYFGPGTRLTVL.

This CDR3 reads CAISLRREGTGELFF. The CDR3 bases are TGTGCCATCAGTCTCCGGCGGGAGGGCACCGGGGAGCTGTTTTTT. This sequence joins TRBV10-3 and TRBJ2-2; 9 bases are shared with TRBD2. The CDR3 extends over 15 amino acids. Germline CDR1 reads ENHRY; CDR2 reads SYGVKD. J lost 4 bases, V lost 5 bases, and 5 bases had no gene match.

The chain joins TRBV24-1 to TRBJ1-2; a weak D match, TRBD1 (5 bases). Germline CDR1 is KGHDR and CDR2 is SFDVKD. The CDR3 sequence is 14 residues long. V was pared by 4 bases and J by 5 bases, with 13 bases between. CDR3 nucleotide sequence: TGTGCCACCAGTGACCTCAGGGTCGAGTATGGCTACACCTTC. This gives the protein CATSDLRVEYGYTF.